This record concerns one T cell receptor beta chain sequence. Its antigen is still unknown. This entry belongs to a study of T cell responses to AZD1222 COVID-19 vaccine. Study outcomes and limitations: The number of AZD1222 recipients seropositive at baseline was only five or six. In all cases, repertoires were sampled only after the peak T cell response. The donors showed a predominance of white British ancestry and of females, with possible underestimation of clonal diversity.

Germline V gene sequence: CDR1 LNHDA, CDR2 SQIVND (reference sequence). V dropped 3 bases and J dropped 7 bases, with 10 bases sitting between them. The CDR3 consists of 14 residues. Measured with immunoSEQ multiplex PCR; TCRdb has only the in-frame clones, and not every one. Of around 110,000 clones in the sample, just under 95% are singletons; the top ten hold 2.5% to 3%. The chain employs TRBV19 and TRBJ1-6, with D possibly being TRBD1 (6 bases). The clonotype originates from an adult in good health. The specimen comprised peripheral blood, sampled on day 0 of AZD1222 vaccination. The CDR3 DNA reads TGTGCCAGTAGTATCCGGGACACGAATTCACCCCTCCACTTT. Its protein is CASSIRDTNSPLHF.